This note documents a single TCR beta chain sequence. Between the trimmed V and J ends, which lost 3 bases and 9 bases, there was a span of 11 bases. Germline V gene lookup returns CDR1 MNHNS and CDR2 SASEGT. CDR3 length equals 12 residues. cDNA libraries for TCR alpha and TCR beta, carrying sample barcodes and UMIs, came from 5'RACE with constant-segment primers. TCRdb re-called the 5' RACE reads through MiXCR, storing one row per CDR3 protein. This sample has 290,000 or so distinct CDR3 sequences, with approximately 19% found just once. This sample was included in a study of T-cell memory formation after mild COVID-19.

The specimen was PBMCs or a T cell subset sorted from them (not recorded which). The source is a man between 18 and 35 years old who had mild COVID-19 (a few samples of this study predate the infection). Cell type and time point are not known. V is TRBV6-1 and J is TRBJ1-1, with D perhaps matching TRBD1 (5 bases). The DNA for the CDR3 is TGTGCCAGCAGTGAGGAAGGGGATAAAGCTTTCTTT. Translating gives CASSEEGDKAFF.